The sequence of this T cell receptor beta chain was determined in a study of cytomegalovirus exposure and HLA in healthy donors (dated by TCRdb to about 2017). Regarding the complete study: An earlier analysis of 587 of the donors reported under 300 Gb of sequence data and 117 million unique TCR beta sequences obtained from about 179 million T cells. Donor age, sex, ethnicity and CMV serostatus were compiled alongside the repertoire data. The study used immunosequencing to profile the T cell repertoires of several hundred subjects and linked those repertoires to cytomegalovirus serostatus. An earlier analysis of a few hundred of the donors applied high-throughput TCR beta sequencing to assess whether each TCR beta V gene segment acted as functional or pseudogenic. Every repertoire in the discovery cohort had been generated on one and the same sequencing platform. HLA typing covered class I and class II loci at four-digit resolution. Rather than using new phenotypic data, the later analysis identified candidate immune exposures from TCR beta sequences and from how often those sequences occurred across donors. Among about 360 genotyped donors of the cohort, an average of around 240,000 unique TCR beta nucleotide sequences were sequenced per donor, roughly a sixth of them non-productive. A later genetic analysis used genome-wide SNP genotypes for about 60% of the roughly 700 donors, treating that subset as a discovery cohort. In a later analysis, previously published TCR beta repertoires from 550 to 750 donors were re-analyzed and high-resolution HLA genotyping was added so that TCR occurrence patterns could be studied. Four or five DR-DQ haplotypes were treated as single units for association and clustering because of strong linkage in the cohort. The study aimed to test whether cataloging public T cell receptors could reveal signatures of past pathogen exposure. Of the 300 to 450 genotyped donors, 75% to 85% were placed in the genetic ancestry cluster associated with self-reported Caucasian donors. The number of typed donors differed by locus: about 620-640 for A, B, C, DRB1 and DQB1; approximately 520 for DQA1; 606 for DPA1; and 450 to 480 for DPB1. Along with the roughly 670-subject first cohort, a separate validation cohort of over a hundred different subjects was used. An early release that covered fewer than 800 HLA-typed donors contained about 300 gigabases of sequencing data and 85 million to 100 million unique TCR sequences. The study combined high-throughput TCR immunosequencing, statistical association of individual TCRs with disease status, and machine learning to predict cytomegalovirus infection status. The study at large found these results: Roughly uniform sequencing depth across donors was assumed in presence/absence analyses, although this assumption may not hold. Correlated functional status among segregating V segments might be attributable to linkage disequilibrium, but an unknown experimental factor could not be ruled out. It was suggested by the authors that the approach could potentially be generalized to other disease states and immunological phenotypes. Three of the identified cytomegalovirus-associated TCR beta chains were confirmed in vitro to be specific for cytomegalovirus antigens. In a later genetic analysis, fewer N-insertions in productive TCRs were reported among donors in an Asian-associated ancestry cluster than the 666-donor mean. According to a later analysis, parvovirus B19, influenza, CMV and Epstein-Barr virus appeared linked to several top co-occurrence clusters. An association between a missense DCLRE1C variant and V-gene and J-gene trimming of TCR beta chains was found in a later genetic analysis and replicated in an independent cohort. In a later analysis, HLA-associated TCR beta chains were found to be more clonally expanded and to have lower generation probabilities than equally common non-associated chains. Over 15 rarely observed V segments, including chromosome 9 orphons, were excluded from the earlier analysis of 550 to 700 of the donors because counts were too low. At a false discovery rate of 0.05, a later analysis linked around 17,000 TCR beta sequences to specific HLA alleles. In a later analysis, most CMV-associated TCR beta chains were found to appear HLA-restricted, with HLA associations seemingly driven largely by CMV exposure. A cluster of highly shared sequence variants was judged likely to be a technical artifact of the sequencing pipeline. A further reported finding was that TCR beta sequences accurately predicted the HLA-A and HLA-B alleles for most subjects in the first cohort. The classifier was reported to diagnose cytomegalovirus status with high specificity and sensitivity in both the original cohort and the validation cohort. HLA typing was unavailable for some donors at each locus, so association tests used only the typed subset. Across donors, most TCR sequences were observed very rarely, whereas some public TCRs were present in many individuals. Strong co-occurrence of HLA alleles, especially DR and DQ, made assigning TCR associations to individual alleles difficult. An earlier analysis of roughly 570 of the donors showed that most TCR beta V segments appeared in productive rearrangements either about 87% or about 30% of the time, which broadly matched IMGT annotations. The study gave a list of over 150 TCR beta chains associated with cytomegalovirus. Some IMGT-functional V segments, including TRBV6-2 and TRBV6-3, could not be told apart with the 87-base-pair reads, so those segments were excluded. According to a later analysis, TCR association rates differed among HLA loci, with DRB1 alleles showing the most associated TCRs and HLA-C alleles showing the fewest. Immune exposure information for the cohort was limited to CMV serostatus. Only TCR beta chains were sequenced in this cohort, and the absence of alpha or paired-chain data limited detectable features.

For this clone: The target of this receptor is not known. No base qualities exist here, and no much larger clone lies one base off it.

CDR1 and CDR2 are read off the germline V gene as MNHNS and SASEGT. Trimming takes 5 bases from V and 6 bases from J, and the germline ends sit 13 bases apart. The CDR3 spans 13 residues, from the cysteine through the phenylalanine. The entry retains the CDR3 DNA only, 39 bases that are in frame from base 1. Library creation used the immunoSEQ multiplex PCR assay. For the multiplex PCR, a mixture combining 60 forward primers for TCR Vbeta segments and 13 reverse primers for TCR Jbeta segments was used. A multiplex PCR assay on genomic DNA amplified the CDR3 region of rearranged TCR beta genes. On the Illumina HiSeq System, the amplified TCR beta libraries were sequenced as 87-base-pair reads. The original methods were these. In a later analysis, around 80 million unique TCR beta chains were counted across the roughly 610 repertoires, and roughly 11 million of these chains were shared by at least two donors. Raw reads were error-corrected and collapsed into unique sequences by a nearest-neighbor algorithm in which closely related sequences were merged to remove PCR and sequencing errors. V, D and J gene segments were assigned by aligning CDR3 sequences to IMGT reference sequences. For a sequence to be retained, a match of at least six nucleotides was required to both a V gene segment and a J gene segment. Rearrangements were called productive when the CDR3 lacked stop codons and stayed in frame with V and J; all others were non-productive. Following IMGT convention, CDR3 was defined as the stretch from the second conserved V-encoded cysteine up to the conserved J-encoded phenylalanine. The earlier analysis of about 620 of the donors excluded sequences that lacked an unambiguous match to a single V gene segment. In an earlier analysis of several hundred of the donors, V segments were called functional above 56.7% productive rearrangements and were called segregating when the between-donor standard deviation exceeded 5%. To diagnose cytomegalovirus status from the catalog of TCR beta chain sequences, a statistical classification framework was built. A later analysis assigned V and J genes by comparing TCR nucleotide sequences with IMGT/GENE-DB human TR gene sequences. A later analysis assigned CDR3 sequences and most-parsimonious VDJ recombination scenarios with the TCRdist pipeline. In a later analysis, each TCR beta chain was defined by its CDR3 amino acid sequence together with its V-gene family, and reads lacking a unique V-gene family were excluded. To address suspected cross-contamination and a sequencing artifact, a later analysis removed 550 to 750 highly shared, low-generation-probability nucleotide sequences. A later analysis calculated a clonal expansion index for each public chain from normalized within-repertoire ranks of inferred template counts. In a later analysis, generation probabilities were computed using a VDJ recombination model fitted to out-of-frame rearrangements, and the results were checked against IGoR. In a later analysis, TCR-TCR, TCR-HLA and TCR-CMV co-occurrence was scored with hypergeometric tests, and a repertoire-size bias correction was applied to TCR pairs. In a later analysis, false discovery rates were estimated by permuting HLA or CMV assignments 20 times. In a later analysis, co-occurring TCRs were grouped using DBSCAN, with TCRdist sequence similarity added in when clustering inside HLA-allele-positive subsets. Repertoires with fewer than 30,000 or more than 120,000 public chains, plus five repertoires with anomalous nucleotide sharing, were excluded from co-occurrence clustering. This is the immuneACCESS table as TCRdb keeps it, with only in-frame sequences that have V and J called. A part of the clones is gone; compared with another copy, unresolved V genes explain less than half, and the rest is unexplained. The DNA was the basis for D and trimming; V, J and clone size are from that table. This sample holds about 86,000 clones; more than 65% were observed only once. The ten top clones hold about 8% of the sample.

In total, 630 or so healthy bone marrow donors made up the cohort. All cohort members were sampled while nominally healthy, although unrecorded immune exposures were likely present. The donor tested CMV seronegative, placing the donor among the 350 or so seronegative members of the cohort. A peripheral blood sample was collected from each donor, and TCR beta sequencing was performed on peripheral blood mononuclear cells. Genomic DNA was extracted from the blood cell samples with the Qiagen DNeasy Blood Extraction Kit. The chain was built from TRBV6-1 and TRBJ1-1; a tentative D call is TRBD1 (5 bases match). The clonotype was recovered from a man aged 60 to 75 in good health and CMV-seronegative. The sample comprised PBMCs. The sequenced DNA is TGTGCCAGCAGTAGGGGTTACTTGGCTGAAGCTTTCTTT. This translates into CASSRGYLAEAFF.